These 28 T cell receptor beta chains came from one sample sequenced in a study of Graves' ophthalmopathy and Graves' hyperthyroidism. RNA transcripts yielded amplified TCR beta CDR3 regions. Amplification began with first-round RT-PCR using HTBI primers, then second-round multiplex PCR was performed. Via MiXCR, TCRdb re-called the multiplex PCR reads, giving one row per CDR3 protein. The data contain hundreds of thousands of distinct CDR3 sequences, about 20% of them singletons. The specimen sequenced was peripheral blood. The receptors come from a woman aged 18-29 years with stable Graves' hyperthyroidism. Some clones in this sample may be carry-over from other donors' samples.

This clonotype occurred many times. The rearrangement links TRBV12-3 or TRBV12-4 to TRBJ1-6, with a tentative D call TRBD1 (6 bases). This CDR3 comprises 15 residues. Trimming left V 6 bases short and J 4 bases short, with 13 bases between. CDR3 protein: CASSPRDTYNSPLHF. The CDR3, as DNA: TGTGCCAGCAGCCCCCGGGACACATATAATTCACCCCTCCACTTT.

This clonotype has just one count. The chain carries TRBV25-1 and TRBJ2-5, with 13 bases fitting TRBD2. Germline V gene data show CDR1 as MGHDK and CDR2 as SYGVNS. CDR3 length: 19 amino acids. V lost 0 bases and J lost 5; bases outside the gene matches: 12. The CDR3: CASSEYTIAGLAGSETQYF. DNA of the CDR3: TGTGCCAGCAGTGAATATACGATCGCGGGACTAGCGGGGTCGGAGACCCAGTACTTC.

The rearrangement links TRBV27 to TRBJ2-5; 9 bases fit TRBD1. The V and J ends lost 2 bases and 4 bases, in that order; junction bases with no gene match: 5. The CDR3 is 15 residues long. CDR1 is MNHEY, CDR2 SMNVEV, per germline (reference sequence). Here the CDR3 reads CASSLRGTGLETQYF. The CDR3 DNA follows: TGTGCCAGCAGTTTAAGAGGGACAGGGCTAGAGACCCAGTACTTC.

This clonotype was counted many times. The V call is TRBV6-1, the J call TRBJ1-2; D is ambiguous. Per the germline V gene, CDR1 is MNHNS and CDR2 is SASEGT. V was cut by 2 bases and J by 2 bases, with 6 bases left in between. CDR3 length equals 13 residues. CDR3 sequence (DNA): TGTGCCAGCAGTGAAAATAAGAACTATGGCTACACCTTC. This sequence encodes CASSENKNYGYTF.

This clonotype was seen a handful of times. A read error may produce the germline difference seen at one junction end. This chain links TRBV4-3 with TRBJ1-2; D not certain. The germline V gene has CDR1 LGHNA and CDR2 YSLEER. The CDR3 is 16 residues long. This CDR3 reads CPSSQEYARRNYGYTF. CDR3 sequence (DNA): TGCCCCAGCAGCCAAGAGTATGCCCGACGAAACTATGGCTACACCTTC.

The chain has TRBV6-1 and TRBJ2-5; 8 positions match TRBD1. This CDR3 region has 15 residues. Losses at the gene ends were 2 bases for V and 1 base for J; bases not matched to a gene: 3. CDR1 MNHNS and CDR2 SASEGT come from the germline V gene. DNA of the CDR3: TGTGCCAGCAGTGAACTCACAGGGGGCCAAGAGACCCAGTACTTC. Protein product: CASSELTGGQETQYF.

This clonotype was seen at least ten times. The chain's CDR3 is CASSLNLGTSNQPQHF. CDR3 bases: TGTGCCAGCAGTTTAAACCTGGGAACGAGCAATCAGCCCCAGCATTTT. V and J are TRBV12-3 or TRBV12-4 and TRBJ1-5; D gene uncertain. V dropped 2 bases and J dropped 1 base, with 12 bases sitting between them. The CDR3 loop spans 16 amino acids.

This clonotype was seen ten or more times. The chain is built from TRBV7-2 and TRBJ2-7, with TRBD1 as a possible D gene (6 bases). The germline V and J ends were trimmed by 5 bases and 2 bases, with 16 bases remaining between them. The CDR3 has 15 residues. Germline V CDR1 and CDR2: SGHTA, FQGNSA. The CDR3 nucleotides are TGTGCCAGCAGCGCCGGGCAGGGGAAGACCTACGAGCAGTACTTC. As protein: CASSAGQGKTYEQYF.

This chain links TRBV28 with TRBJ1-2; maybe TRBD1 (5 bases). The germline V gene has CDR1 MDHEN and CDR2 SYDVKM. This CDR3 has 14 residues. Trimming pared 6 bases from V and 5 bases from J, leaving 16 bases between. The CDR3 is CASRGLWRRYGYTF. The CDR3 DNA reads as TGTGCCAGCAGGGGGCTTTGGCGGCGTTATGGCTACACCTTC.

CDR3 region: CASSQDPYREGKGTEAFF. DNA for the CDR3: TGCGCCAGCAGCCAAGATCCGTATAGGGAGGGGAAGGGCACTGAAGCTTTCTTT. This chain joins TRBV4-1 and TRBJ1-1; tentative D call: TRBD1 (5 bases). The length of the CDR3 is 18 residues. The V gene's germline CDR1 is MGHRA and CDR2 YSYEKL. The V and J ends lost 0 bases and 4 bases respectively, with 21 bases between them.

The chain links TRBV28 to TRBJ1-1; 8 bases map to TRBD1. J was trimmed by 0 bases and V by 6 bases; bases with no gene match: 9. The CDR3 has 16 residues. The germline V gene encodes CDR1 MDHEN and CDR2 SYDVKM. The CDR3 DNA reads TGTGCCAGCAGACCCCCCGGGACAGGCCTGAACACTGAAGCTTTCTTT. Translation: CASRPPGTGLNTEAFF.

This clonotype appeared many times. The chain joins TRBV20-1 to TRBJ2-7, with D hard to call. Germline CDR1 DFQATT, CDR2 SNEGSKA (reference sequence). The CDR3 is 10 amino acids. Trimming removed 3 bases at V and 9 bases at J, with 9 bases between. The DNA for the CDR3 is TGCAGTGCTAGTGATTCGGGGCAGTACTTC. Residues: CSASDSGQYF.

The gene calls are TRBV5-1 and TRBJ2-7; 7 bases line up with TRBD2. V was pared by 5 bases and J by 3 bases, with 8 bases of the junction left unmatched. Germline CDR1 reads SGHRS; CDR2 reads YFSETQ. The length of the CDR3 is 14 residues. CDR3 DNA sequence: TGCGCCAGCAGTGTTACGGGACTAATCTACGAGCAGTACTTC. As protein: CASSVTGLIYEQYF.

This clonotype appeared many times. V gene TRBV19 combines with J gene TRBJ2-2, with 11 nucleotides matching TRBD2. Per germline, CDR1 LNHDA and CDR2 SQIVND (reference sequence). V gave up 6 bases and J gave up 0 bases; unmatched junction bases: 9. The CDR3 is 18 residues long. CDR3 region: CASSRPGLAATNTGELFF. CDR3 nucleotide sequence: TGTGCCAGTAGCCGTCCGGGACTAGCGGCCACGAACACCGGGGAGCTGTTTTTT.

This clonotype has ten or more counts. The chain carries TRBV6-2 or TRBV6-3 and TRBJ1-1; 7 nucleotides agree with TRBD1. This CDR3 has 13 residues. CDR1 MNHEY and CDR2 SVGEGT come from the germline V gene. The V segment lost 6 bases and the J segment 6 bases; nucleotides outside the gene matches: 7. As DNA, the CDR3 is TGTGCCAGCAGAACGACAGGGAGGGCTGAAGCTTTCTTT. Encoded protein: CASRTTGRAEAFF.

This clonotype was detected many times. V usage is TRBV7-8 and J usage is TRBJ1-6, with D perhaps matching TRBD1 (5 bases). CDR1 and CDR2 from the germline V gene are SGHVS and FQNEAQ. Trimming removed 3 bases at V and 10 bases at J, with 16 bases between. This CDR3 is built from 15 residues. The CDR3 nucleotides are TGTGCCAGCAGCTTGGCAGAAGAAAGGGGATCACCCCTCCACTTT. Translation gives CASSLAEERGSPLHF.

This clonotype was seen many times. This chain joins TRBV15 and TRBJ1-2; 10 bases agree with TRBD1. Germline CDR1 LNHNV, CDR2 YYDKDF (reference sequence). With V trimmed by 4 bases and J by 2 bases, 10 bases remained unmatched. This CDR3 region has 17 residues. CDR3 DNA: TGTGCCACCAGCAAGGACAGGGGGTGGAGCAGGAACTATGGCTACACCTTC. Protein sequence: CATSKDRGWSRNYGYTF.

A few counts support this clonotype. The chain couples TRBV2 to TRBJ1-4; D remains unclear. V shed 6 bases and J shed 8 bases, with 13 bases lying between them. This CDR3 is built from 13 residues. Germline lookup yields CDR1 SNHLY and CDR2 FYNNEI. The CDR3 loop is CASRGGMSEKLFF. CDR3 nucleotide sequence: TGTGCCAGCAGGGGAGGGATGAGCGAAAAACTGTTTTTT.

Many counts were recorded for this clonotype. The missing conserved phenylalanine or tryptophan at the end of this CDR3 makes a read error likely. Because the CDR3's place on the DNA is in doubt, the DNA is left out and the CDR3 is given as listed by TCRdb. V is TRBV6-6 and J is TRBJ1-1. Ends included, the CDR3 has 20 residues. Germline-derived CDR1 and CDR2 are MNHNY and SVGAGI (reference sequence). The CDR3 is CASSYGVKIETATVGLESII.

In its sample, this clonotype was seen many times. The chain uses TRBV5-4 and TRBJ2-7; 10 bases match TRBD2. Germline trimming cut 5 bases from V and 2 bases from J; bases unmatched to any gene: 4. The CDR3 has 14 amino acids. CDR1 and CDR2 from the germline V gene are SGHNT and YYREEE (reference sequence). In DNA, the CDR3 is TGTGCCAGCAGTTCCGGGACTAGCGCCTACGAGCAGTACTTC. Amino acids: CASSSGTSAYEQYF.

This clonotype was counted between two and nine times. This chain joins TRBV6-2 or TRBV6-3 and TRBJ1-2, with 7 bases identical to TRBD1. Germline values: CDR1 MNHEY, CDR2 SVGEGT. CDR3 length: 19 amino acids. V lost 5 bases to trimming and J lost 4 bases; unmatched junction nucleotides: 22. CDR3 bases: TGTGCCAGCAGTCCCCCCCGCCGGGACAGCCAACCCGTGTTCTATGGCTACACCTTC. Amino acid sequence: CASSPPRRDSQPVFYGYTF.

The rearrangement joins TRBV4-2 to TRBJ2-2; 7 positions match TRBD2. Trimming took 1 base from V and 7 from J; bases not matched to a gene: 3. CDR1 is LGHNA and CDR2 is YNFKEQ in the germline V gene. The CDR3 sequence is 14 residues long. The CDR3 bases are TGTGCCAGCAGCCAAGGGACTAGGGGCGGGGAGCTGTTTTTT. It translates to CASSQGTRGGELFF.

The chain links TRBV28 to TRBJ2-5, with 9 bases matching TRBD2. Trimming took 3 bases from V and 5 from J; bases not matched to a gene: 4. In germline, CDR1 is MDHEN, CDR2 SYDVKM. The CDR3 totals 14 residues. CDR3 in DNA: TGTGCCAGCAGTTTCACCAGCGGGAGGGAGACCCAGTACTTC. The encoded protein is CASSFTSGRETQYF. Complete variable domain (other parts from reference TRBV28 and TRBJ2-5): DVKVTQSSRYLVKRTGEKVFLECVQDMDHENMFWYRQDPGLGLRLIYFSYDVKMKEKGDIPEGYSVSREKKERFSLILESASTNQTSMYLCASSFTSGRETQYFGPGTRLLVL.

The V and J genes are TRBV12-3 or TRBV12-4 and TRBJ1-1; no clear D. V was cut by 6 bases and J by 5 bases, with 16 bases left in between. This CDR3 contains 14 residues. The CDR3 nucleotides are TGTGCCAGCAGCCCGCGATCAAGGAAGACTGAAGCTTTCTTT. Translating it yields CASSPRSRKTEAFF.

This clonotype was recorded once. The chain recombines TRBV7-2 with TRBJ1-5, with D unclear. Trimming removed 5 bases from V and 1 base from J, with 12 bases in between. This CDR3 spans 15 amino acids. Germline lookup yields CDR1 SGHTA and CDR2 FQGNSA. The CDR3 sequence: CASSLNHGSNQPQHF. The CDR3 DNA reads TGTGCCAGCAGCCTCAACCACGGAAGCAATCAGCCCCAGCATTTT.

Ten or more counts support this clonotype. The rearrangement joins TRBV20-1 to TRBJ2-2; perhaps TRBD2 as D (5 bases). CDR3 length: 14 amino acids. Germline CDR1 DFQATT, CDR2 SNEGSKA (reference sequence). Trimming shortened V by 3 bases and J by 2 bases, and 10 bases separated the two germline ends. Written as DNA, the CDR3 is TGCAGTGCTAGTTCTGCGGGTAACACCGGGGAGCTGTTTTTT. Its protein product is CSASSAGNTGELFF.

The chain is built from TRBV29-1 and TRBJ1-2, with 9 bases that match TRBD1. The V gene end was trimmed by 2 bases and the J gene end by 2 bases; junction bases not matched to a gene: 3. Germline V gives CDR1 SQVTM, CDR2 ANQGSEA. The CDR3 runs to 14 residues. The CDR3 region is CSVESGTGNYGYTF. In DNA form, the CDR3 reads TGCAGCGTTGAAAGTGGGACAGGGAACTATGGCTACACCTTC.

This clonotype has at least ten counts. The chain couples TRBV11-2 to TRBJ1-3; unclear D gene. CDR1 SGHAT and CDR2 FQNNGV come from the germline V gene. Between the trimmed V and J ends, which lost 5 bases and 0 bases, there was a span of 17 bases. CDR3 length: 17 amino acids. For the CDR3, the DNA is TGTGCCAGCAGCCCAAGTCGAACAGCTAGCTCTGGAAACACCATATATTTT. Its protein product is CASSPSRTASSGNTIYF. Complete variable domain (other parts from reference TRBV11-2 and TRBJ1-3): EAGVAQSPRYKIIEKRQSVAFWCNPISGHATLYWYQQILGQGPKLLIQFQNNGVVDDSQLPKDRFSAERLKGVDSTLKIQPAKLEDSAVYLCASSPSRTASSGNTIYFGEGSWLTVV.